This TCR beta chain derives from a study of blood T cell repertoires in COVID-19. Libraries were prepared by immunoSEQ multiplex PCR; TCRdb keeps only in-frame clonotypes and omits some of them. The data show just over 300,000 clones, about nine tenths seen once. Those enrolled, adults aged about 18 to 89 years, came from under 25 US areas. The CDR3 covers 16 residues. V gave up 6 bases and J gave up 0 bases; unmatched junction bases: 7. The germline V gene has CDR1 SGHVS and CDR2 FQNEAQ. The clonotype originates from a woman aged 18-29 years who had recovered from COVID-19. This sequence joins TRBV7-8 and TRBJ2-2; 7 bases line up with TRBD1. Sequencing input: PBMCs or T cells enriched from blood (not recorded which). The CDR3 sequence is CASRSSGTANTGELFF. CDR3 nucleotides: TGTGCCAGCAGGTCCTCCGGGACAGCGAACACCGGGGAGCTGTTTTTT.